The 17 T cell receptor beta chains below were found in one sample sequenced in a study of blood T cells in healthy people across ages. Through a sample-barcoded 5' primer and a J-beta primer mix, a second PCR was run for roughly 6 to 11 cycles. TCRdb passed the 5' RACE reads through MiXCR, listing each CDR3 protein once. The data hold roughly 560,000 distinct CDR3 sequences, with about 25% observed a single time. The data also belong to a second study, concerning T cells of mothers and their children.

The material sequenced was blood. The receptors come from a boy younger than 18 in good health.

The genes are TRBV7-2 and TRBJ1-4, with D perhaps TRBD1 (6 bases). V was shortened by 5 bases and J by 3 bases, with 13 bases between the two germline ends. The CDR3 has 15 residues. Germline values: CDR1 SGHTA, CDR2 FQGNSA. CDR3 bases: TGTGCCAGCAGCCCGCCTCGGACAGCTAATGAAAAACTGTTTTTT. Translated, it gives CASSPPRTANEKLFF.

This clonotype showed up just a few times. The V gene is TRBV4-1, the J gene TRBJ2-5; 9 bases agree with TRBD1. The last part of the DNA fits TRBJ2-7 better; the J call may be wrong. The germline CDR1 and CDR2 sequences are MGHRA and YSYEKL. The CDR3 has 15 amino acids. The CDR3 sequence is CASSQPRDRVYEQYF. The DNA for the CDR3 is TGCGCCAGCAGCCAACCCCGGGACAGGGTCTACGAGCAGTACTTC.

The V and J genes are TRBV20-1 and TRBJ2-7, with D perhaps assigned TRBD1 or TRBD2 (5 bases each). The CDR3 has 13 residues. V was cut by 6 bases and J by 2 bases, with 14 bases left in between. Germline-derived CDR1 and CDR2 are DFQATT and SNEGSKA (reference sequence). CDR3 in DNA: TGCAGTGCAACTGGGACCGAAACCTACGAGCAGTACTTC. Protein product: CSATGTETYEQYF.

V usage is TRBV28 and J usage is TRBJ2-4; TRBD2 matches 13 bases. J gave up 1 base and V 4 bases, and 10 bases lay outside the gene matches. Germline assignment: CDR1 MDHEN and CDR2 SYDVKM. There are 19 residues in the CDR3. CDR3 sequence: CASSSNPRTSGSAKNIQYF. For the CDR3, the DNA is TGTGCCAGCAGTTCAAACCCGCGGACTAGCGGGAGTGCCAAAAACATTCAGTACTTC.

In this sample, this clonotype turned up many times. The CDR3 here is CASSLGQGNEQFF. CDR3 coding DNA: TGCGCCAGCAGCTTGGGACAGGGCAATGAGCAGTTCTTC. The chain combines TRBV5-1 with TRBJ2-1; TRBD1 aligns across 7 bases. The germline gives CDR1 SGHRS, CDR2 YFSETQ. The CDR3 totals 13 residues. Unmatched junction bases numbered 0, after V lost 0 bases and J lost 6 bases.

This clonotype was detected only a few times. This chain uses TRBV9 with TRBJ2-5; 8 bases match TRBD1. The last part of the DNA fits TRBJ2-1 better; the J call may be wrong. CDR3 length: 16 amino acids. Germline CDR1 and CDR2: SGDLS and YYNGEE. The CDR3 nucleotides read TGTGCCAGCAGCGAAGACAGGGGTCCTTCCTACAATGAGCAGTTCTTC. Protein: CASSEDRGPSYNEQFF.

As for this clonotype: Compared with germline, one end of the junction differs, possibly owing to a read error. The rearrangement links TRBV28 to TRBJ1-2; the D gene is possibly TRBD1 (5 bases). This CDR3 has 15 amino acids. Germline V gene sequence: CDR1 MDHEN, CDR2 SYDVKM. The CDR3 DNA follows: TGTGCCAGCAATTTATCAGGGACCTCCATCTATGGCTACACCTTC. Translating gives CASNLSGTSIYGYTF.

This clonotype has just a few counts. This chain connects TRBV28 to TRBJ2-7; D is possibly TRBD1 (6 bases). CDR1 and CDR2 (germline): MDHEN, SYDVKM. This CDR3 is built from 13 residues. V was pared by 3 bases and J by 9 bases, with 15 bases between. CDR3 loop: CASSLSRGLVQYF. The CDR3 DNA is TGTGCCAGCAGTTTGAGCAGGGGTTTGGTGCAGTACTTC. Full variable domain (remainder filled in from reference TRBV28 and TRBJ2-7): DVKVTQSSRYLVKRTGEKVFLECVQDMDHENMFWYRQDPGLGLRLIYFSYDVKMKEKGDIPEGYSVSREKKERFSLILESASTNQTSMYLCASSLSRGLVQYFGPGTRLTVT.

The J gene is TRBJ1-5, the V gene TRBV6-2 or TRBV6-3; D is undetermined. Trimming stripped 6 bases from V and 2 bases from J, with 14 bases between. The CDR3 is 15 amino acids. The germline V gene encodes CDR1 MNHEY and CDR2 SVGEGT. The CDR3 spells CASSHGVSCNQPQHF. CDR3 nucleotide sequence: TGTGCCAGCAGCCACGGGGTCAGTTGCAATCAGCCCCAGCATTTT.

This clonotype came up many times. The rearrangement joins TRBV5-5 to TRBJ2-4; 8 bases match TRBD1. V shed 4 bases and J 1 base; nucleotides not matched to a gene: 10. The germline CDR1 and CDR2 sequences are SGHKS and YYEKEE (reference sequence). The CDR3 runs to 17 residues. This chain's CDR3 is CASSPGQAKAAKNIQYF. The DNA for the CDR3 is TGTGCCAGCAGCCCGGGACAGGCAAAGGCGGCCAAAAACATTCAGTACTTC.

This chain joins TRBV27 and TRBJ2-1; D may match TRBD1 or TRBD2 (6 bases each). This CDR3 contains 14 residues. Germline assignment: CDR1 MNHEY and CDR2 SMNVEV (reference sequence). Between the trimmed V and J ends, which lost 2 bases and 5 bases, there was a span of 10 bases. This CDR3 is CASSLLGGHNEQFF. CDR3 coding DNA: TGTGCCAGCAGTTTACTTGGGGGGCACAATGAGCAGTTCTTC.

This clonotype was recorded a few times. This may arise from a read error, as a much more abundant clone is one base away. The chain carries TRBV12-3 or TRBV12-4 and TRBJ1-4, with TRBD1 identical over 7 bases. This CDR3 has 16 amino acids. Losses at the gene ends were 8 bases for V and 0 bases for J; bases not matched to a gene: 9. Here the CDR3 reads CASGRQGTPTNEKLFF. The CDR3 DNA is TGTGCCAGCGGTCGACAGGGAACCCCAACTAATGAAAAACTGTTTTTT.

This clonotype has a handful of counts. This chain's CDR3 is CSARDGTGGPETQYF. In nucleotides, the CDR3 is TGCAGTGCTAGAGATGGGACAGGGGGACCAGAGACCCAGTACTTC. The chain is built from TRBV20-1 and TRBJ2-5; 11 bases agree with TRBD1. Trimming at V came to 0 bases and at J to 4 bases, leaving 4 bases not matched to a gene. The CDR3 consists of 15 residues. Germline assignment: CDR1 DFQATT and CDR2 SNEGSKA (reference sequence).

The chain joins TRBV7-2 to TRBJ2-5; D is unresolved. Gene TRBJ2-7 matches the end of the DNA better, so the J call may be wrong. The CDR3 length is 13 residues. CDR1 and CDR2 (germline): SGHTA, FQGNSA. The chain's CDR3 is CASSLERHYEQYF. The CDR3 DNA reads TGTGCCAGCAGCTTAGAGAGGCACTACGAGCAGTACTTC.

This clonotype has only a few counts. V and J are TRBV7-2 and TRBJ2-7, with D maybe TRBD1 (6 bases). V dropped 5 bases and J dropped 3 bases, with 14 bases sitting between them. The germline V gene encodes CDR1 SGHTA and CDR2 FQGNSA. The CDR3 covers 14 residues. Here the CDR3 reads CASSVNPGVYEQYF. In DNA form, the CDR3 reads TGTGCCAGCAGCGTAAACCCAGGGGTCTACGAGCAGTACTTC.

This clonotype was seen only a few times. The CDR3 is CAISESGTSGGAVYNEQFF. CDR3 bases: TGTGCCATCAGTGAGTCGGGCACTAGCGGGGGGGCAGTCTACAATGAGCAGTTCTTC. The chain has TRBV10-3 and TRBJ2-1; TRBD2 matches at 13 bases. Germline CDR1 is ENHRY and CDR2 is SYGVKD. The CDR3 is 19 amino acids. V was pared by 0 bases and J by 3 bases, with 8 bases of the junction left unmatched.

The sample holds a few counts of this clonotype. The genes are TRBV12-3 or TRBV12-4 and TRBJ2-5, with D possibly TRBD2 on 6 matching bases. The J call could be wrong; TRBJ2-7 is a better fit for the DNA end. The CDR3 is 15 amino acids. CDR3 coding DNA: TGTGCCAGCAGTTTACGCGGGACGGCCCCCTACGAGCAGTACTTC. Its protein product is CASSLRGTAPYEQYF.